These T cell receptor beta chains were read from a single sample in a study of monozygotic twins with cystic fibrosis. The data were produced by immunoSEQ multiplex PCR, yet TCRdb's version contains in-frame clones alone and is incomplete. The sample consists of around 20,000 clones, 75% to 95% of them appearing once. Specimen: blood. These receptors were taken from a girl between 2 and 10 years old with cystic fibrosis. CDR3s include the opening cysteine and the closing phenylalanine or tryptophan. D genes are given only for firm matches. The size entry is marked missing in some rows and otherwise reads once, few, many or a size class.

size	D	V	J	CDR3	DNA
NA	NA	TRBV14	TRBJ1-1	CASSQDRNTENTEAFF	TGTGCCAGCAGCCAAGATAGGAATACAGAGAACACTGAAGCTTTCTTT
NA	TRBD1	TRBV10-3	TRBJ2-3	CATRTGVGTDTQYF	TGTGCCACTCGGACAGGGGTGGGCACAGATACGCAGTATTTT
NA	TRBD1	TRBV13	TRBJ1-2	CASSETGRDYGYTF	TGTGCCAGCAGCGAGACAGGGAGGGACTATGGCTACACCTTC
NA	NA	TRBV7-9	TRBJ2-7	CASSLDLYEQYF	TGTGCCAGCAGCTTAGATTTATACGAGCAGTACTTC
NA	NA	TRBV7-8	TRBJ2-7	CASSPYQGPSYEQYF	TGTGCCAGCAGCCCCTACCAGGGCCCCTCCTACGAGCAGTACTTC
NA	TRBD1	TRBV7-2	TRBJ2-1	CASSWAMGRDSYYNEQFF	TGTGCCAGCAGCTGGGCAATGGGTAGGGACAGCTACTACAATGAGCAGTTCTTC
NA	NA	TRBV10-2	TRBJ1-4	CASSDIGHNEKLFF	TGCGCCAGCAGTGATATAGGGCATAATGAAAAACTGTTTTTT
NA	NA	TRBV5-6	TRBJ2-5	CASSLSLNQETQYF	TGTGCCAGCAGCTTGTCACTCAACCAAGAGACCCAGTACTTC
NA	NA	TRBV10-2	TRBJ1-3	CASMTSTDGNTIYF	TGCGCCAGCATGACAAGTACAGATGGAAACACCATATATTTT
NA	NA	TRBV30	TRBJ1-4	CAWRDGANEKLFF	TGTGCCTGGCGGGACGGAGCTAATGAAAAACTGTTTTTT
NA	NA	TRBV30	TRBJ2-7	CAWTTLGASEGYEQYF	TGTGCCTGGACAACACTCGGGGCTAGCGAAGGCTACGAGCAGTACTTC
NA	TRBD1	TRBV7-9	TRBJ2-1	CASSLWTGDWDYNEQFF	TGTGCCAGCAGCCTATGGACAGGAGATTGGGACTACAATGAGCAGTTCTTC
NA	NA	TRBV4-1	TRBJ2-4	CASSHPGPKANIKNIQYF	TGCGCCAGCAGCCACCCTGGCCCAAAGGCAAATATTAAAAACATTCAGTACTTC
NA	NA	TRBV29-1	TRBJ1-1	CSVERASWEGMNTEAFF	TGCAGCGTTGAAAGAGCGTCCTGGGAGGGAATGAACACTGAAGCTTTCTTT
NA	TRBD1	TRBV30	TRBJ2-7	CAWSPRTGGYEQYF	TGTGCCTGGAGCCCAAGGACAGGGGGCTACGAGCAGTACTTC
few	NA	TRBV7-2	TRBJ2-5	CASSLRVEETQYF	TGTGCCAGCAGCTTACGAGTGGAAGAGACCCAGTACTTC
NA	NA	TRBV5-4	TRBJ2-2	CASSLFAQEITGELFF	TGTGCCAGCAGCTTGTTCGCCCAGGAGATTACCGGGGAGCTGTTTTTT
NA	TRBD1	TRBV6-5	TRBJ1-1	CASSYFGTGHTEAFF	TGTGCCAGCAGTTACTTCGGGACAGGGCACACTGAAGCTTTCTTT
NA	NA	TRBV5-4	TRBJ1-1	CAISGGLRTETEAFF	TGTGCCATCTCCGGGGGATTGAGGACAGAGACTGAAGCTTTCTTT
NA	NA	TRBV19	TRBJ2-7	CASIGGAGEQYF	TGTGCCAGTATAGGCGGGGCCGGCGAGCAGTACTTC
NA	TRBD1	TRBV14	TRBJ2-7	CASSQGDRDAGEQYF	TGTGCCAGCAGCCAGGGCGACAGGGACGCCGGCGAGCAGTACTTC
NA	NA	TRBV5-4	TRBJ2-1	CASSLGQTYNEQFF	TGTGCCAGCAGCTTGGGACAGACCTACAATGAGCAGTTCTTC
NA	NA	TRBV28	TRBJ1-4	CASSLIGRTNEKLFF	TGTGCCAGCAGTTTAATAGGGAGGACTAATGAAAAACTGTTTTTT
NA	TRBD2	TRBV15	TRBJ2-7	CATSRAWTSGSFPIEQYF	TGTGCCACCAGCAGAGCCTGGACTAGCGGGAGCTTTCCCATCGAGCAGTACTTC
NA	NA	TRBV10-3	TRBJ1-5	CAIRANNQPQHF	TGTGCCATCAGGGCTAACAATCAGCCCCAGCATTTT
NA	NA	TRBV11-2	TRBJ2-7	CASRRPGGYEQYF	TGTGCCAGCAGGAGGCCCGGGGGATACGAGCAGTACTTC
NA	TRBD1	TRBV4-3	TRBJ2-5	CASSLGIAYRGAETQYF	TGCGCCAGCAGTCTGGGGATAGCATACAGGGGCGCAGAGACCCAGTACTTC
NA	NA	TRBV5-4	TRBJ1-2	CASSVSGLANYGYTF	TGTGCCAGCAGCGTTTCGGGGCTAGCTAACTATGGCTACACCTTC
NA	TRBD1	TRBV5-1	TRBJ1-1	CASSWTGQLNTEAFF	TGCGCCAGCAGCTGGACAGGACAGTTGAACACTGAAGCTTTCTTT
NA	TRBD1	TRBV19	TRBJ2-7	CASRGTGSLEQYF	TGTGCCAGCCGGGGGACAGGTTCCCTCGAGCAGTACTTC
NA	TRBD1	TRBV4-2	TRBJ1-1	CASSQIGQGNTEAFF	TGTGCCAGCAGCCAAATTGGACAGGGGAACACTGAAGCTTTCTTT
NA	TRBD2	TRBV7-9	TRBJ2-1	CASSLASSGDEQFF	TGTGCCAGCAGCTTAGCGTCTAGCGGGGATGAGCAGTTCTTC
NA	NA	TRBV5-6	TRBJ1-2	CASSLGRTEAGYTF	TGTGCCAGCAGCTTGGGCCGGACGGAGGCTGGCTACACCTTC
NA	NA	TRBV7-9	TRBJ2-7	CASSYAYEQYF	TGTGCCAGCAGCTACGCCTACGAGCAGTACTTC
NA	NA	TRBV6-1	TRBJ1-1	CASSENRGYAEAFF	TGTGCCAGCAGTGAAAATAGGGGGTACGCTGAAGCTTTCTTT
NA	NA	TRBV29-1	TRBJ2-7	CSAGGRSSYEQYF	TGCAGCGCCGGGGGACGGAGCTCCTACGAGCAGTACTTC
NA	NA	TRBV6-1	TRBJ2-7	CASSEKGAVSTYEQYF	TGTGCCAGCAGTGAAAAAGGGGCGGTCAGCACCTACGAGCAGTACTTC
NA	NA	TRBV30	TRBJ2-7	CAWNAEGYEQYF	TGTGCCTGGAATGCCGAAGGCTACGAGCAGTACTTC
NA	TRBD2	TRBV4-1	TRBJ2-7	CASSQTGTSGRSYEQYF	TGCGCCAGCAGCCAGACGGGGACTAGCGGGAGGTCCTACGAGCAGTACTTC
NA	NA	TRBV7-2	TRBJ2-7	CASSLAGPSYEQYF	TGTGCCAGCAGCTTAGCGGGACCCTCCTACGAGCAGTACTTC
NA	NA	TRBV5-5	TRBJ1-1	CASSLAAIRGRGNTEAFF	TGTGCCAGCAGCTTAGCGGCAATAAGGGGCCGGGGGAACACTGAAGCTTTCTTT
NA	NA	TRBV2	TRBJ1-1	CASSFSQGSGTEAFF	TGTGCCAGCAGTTTCAGCCAGGGTTCTGGCACTGAAGCTTTCTTT
NA	NA	TRBV20-1	TRBJ1-1	CSALGGTEAFF	TGCAGTGCCCTAGGGGGCACTGAAGCTTTCTTT
NA	NA	TRBV5-1	TRBJ1-5	CASSLTGGGNQPQHF	TGCGCCAGCAGCTTGACAGGAGGAGGCAATCAGCCCCAGCATTTT
NA	NA	TRBV5-1	TRBJ2-2	CASSHGQTNTGELFF	TGCGCCAGCAGCCATGGACAGACGAACACCGGGGAGCTGTTTTTT
few	NA	TRBV5-4	TRBJ1-1	CASSLATTPGEAFF	TGTGCCAGCAGCTTGGCAACTACCCCTGGTGAAGCTTTCTTT
NA	TRBD1	TRBV27	TRBJ2-1	CASTTGTGPSSYNEQFF	TGTGCCAGTACGACCGGGACAGGGCCTAGCTCCTACAATGAGCAGTTCTTC
NA	NA	TRBV5-6	TRBJ1-1	CASSPGHLNTEAFF	TGTGCCAGCAGCCCGGGACATTTGAACACTGAAGCTTTCTTT
NA	TRBD1	TRBV5-8	TRBJ1-6	CASSPRQGGSPLHF	TGTGCCAGCAGCCCCCGACAGGGTGGTTCCCCCCTCCACTTT
few	NA	TRBV4-2	TRBJ1-1	CASSQESAGANTEAFF	TGTGCCAGCAGCCAAGAATCGGCAGGGGCTAACACTGAAGCTTTCTTT
NA	TRBD2	TRBV19	TRBJ2-2	CASSIGGLAGVGELFF	TGTGCCAGTAGTATTGGGGGACTAGCAGGAGTAGGGGAGCTGTTTTTT
NA	NA	TRBV5-5	TRBJ1-4	CASSGGGNEKLFF	TGTGCCAGCAGCGGCGGTGGTAATGAAAAACTGTTTTTT
NA	NA	TRBV7-8	TRBJ2-7	CASSAGLNGRYEQYF	TGTGCCAGCTCTGCTGGCCTGAACGGGAGATACGAGCAGTACTTC
NA	NA	TRBV5-6	TRBJ2-6	CASSLLVRFSSGANVLTF	TGTGCCAGCAGCTTGTTGGTTCGGTTTTCCTCTGGGGCCAACGTCCTGACTTTC